This is a list of T cell receptor beta chains from one sample in a study of blood T cell repertoires in COVID-19. This table comes from immunoSEQ multiplex PCR, and its TCRdb copy is limited to in-frame clones, with some not included. The sample lists about 35,000 clones, about 75% occurring once. The sequenced sample was peripheral blood. These receptors were taken from a man at least 80 years old with active or convalescent COVID-19. CDR3s include the opening cysteine and the closing phenylalanine or tryptophan. The D gene is left open where the match is weak. Some rows mark clone size as missing; the rest say once, few, many or name a class of expanded clone.

V gene: TRBV28
J gene: TRBJ2-1
clone size: few
D gene: TRBD2
CDR3 protein: CASSLWGTSGTSQFF
CDR3 DNA: TGTGCCAGCAGTTTATGGGGGACTAGCGGGACTTCGCAGTTCTTC

V gene: TRBV12-3/TRBV12-4
J gene: TRBJ2-5
clone size: .
D gene: TRBD1
CDR3 protein: CASSLGQGRTQYF
CDR3 DNA: TGTGCCAGCAGTTTAGGACAGGGTAGGACCCAGTACTTC

V gene: TRBV11-3
J gene: TRBJ2-3
clone size: .
D gene: TRBD1
CDR3 protein: CASSLTKQGQADVYF
CDR3 DNA: TGTGCCAGCAGCTTGACAAAACAAGGACAGGCGGACGTGTATTTT

V gene: TRBV5-1
J gene: TRBJ2-2
clone size: few
D gene: TRBD2
CDR3 protein: CASSSSGNTGELFF
CDR3 DNA: TGCGCCAGCAGCTCTAGCGGGAACACCGGGGAGCTGTTTTTT

V gene: TRBV18
J gene: TRBJ1-4
clone size: once
D gene: TRBD1
CDR3 protein: CASSLRPGTGGPTNEKLFF
CDR3 DNA: TGTGCCAGCTCACTGAGGCCCGGGACAGGGGGACCCACTAATGAAAAACTGTTTTTT

V gene: TRBV5-1
J gene: TRBJ2-7
clone size: .
D gene: .
CDR3 protein: CASSPAQASRAYEQYF
CDR3 DNA: TGCGCCAGCAGCCCGGCCCAGGCGAGCAGGGCCTACGAGCAGTACTTC

V gene: TRBV5-6
J gene: TRBJ1-3
clone size: once
D gene: TRBD1
CDR3 protein: CASSSNLHGQAVF
CDR3 DNA: TGTGCCAGCAGCTCGAACTTGCACGGACAGGCTGTGTTT

V gene: TRBV9
J gene: TRBJ2-2
clone size: .
D gene: TRBD1
CDR3 protein: CASSVSLVGTGGPVGELFF
CDR3 DNA: TGTGCCAGCAGCGTAAGCCTGGTCGGGACAGGGGGCCCCGTCGGGGAGCTGTTTTTT

V gene: TRBV28
J gene: TRBJ2-1
clone size: few
D gene: TRBD2
CDR3 protein: CASSSGLGLAGDNEQFF
CDR3 DNA: TGTGCCAGCAGTTCAGGATTGGGGCTAGCGGGAGACAATGAGCAGTTCTTC

V gene: TRBV5-1
J gene: TRBJ1-6
clone size: .
D gene: .
CDR3 protein: CASSLSAGYSPLHF
CDR3 DNA: TGCGCCAGCAGCTTGTCGGCAGGTTATTCACCCCTCCACTTT

V gene: TRBV4-3
J gene: TRBJ2-7
clone size: .
D gene: TRBD2
CDR3 protein: CASSQDASGSRYEQYF
CDR3 DNA: TGCGCCAGCAGCCAAGACGCTAGCGGGAGTCGATACGAGCAGTACTTC

V gene: TRBV6-5
J gene: TRBJ2-5
clone size: .
D gene: TRBD1
CDR3 protein: CASSYFRDRGQETQYF
CDR3 DNA: TGTGCCAGCAGTTACTTCCGGGACAGGGGGCAAGAGACCCAGTACTTC

V gene: TRBV6-5
J gene: TRBJ2-7
clone size: once
D gene: .
CDR3 protein: CASSQTPLALEQYF
CDR3 DNA: TGTGCCAGCAGTCAAACACCACTAGCTCTTGAGCAGTACTTC

V gene: TRBV9
J gene: TRBJ1-1
clone size: .
D gene: TRBD1
CDR3 protein: CASSPQATGGLNTEAFF
CDR3 DNA: TGTGCCAGCAGCCCACAGGCGACAGGGGGGCTGAACACTGAAGCTTTCTTT

V gene: TRBV4-1
J gene: TRBJ2-7
clone size: .
D gene: TRBD2
CDR3 protein: CASSQEISGRALRNEQYF
CDR3 DNA: TGCGCCAGCAGCCAGGAAATCAGCGGGAGGGCCCTCAGGAACGAGCAGTACTTC